A selection of T cell receptor beta chains follows, all from one sample in a study of blood T cell repertoires in COVID-19. The table came from immunoSEQ multiplex PCR; TCRdb's copy has only in-frame clones and leaves some out. The sample consists of some 150,000 clones, 70% to 80% of them appearing once. The source material was peripheral blood. These receptors were taken from a woman aged 50 to 60 with active or convalescent COVID-19. CDR3s include the opening cysteine and the closing phenylalanine or tryptophan. A D gene is named only where the DNA matches it firmly. Some rows mark clone size as missing; the rest say once, few, many or name a class of expanded clone.

clone_size	v_call	d_call	j_call	cdr3_aa	cdr3_nt
-	TRBV30	TRBD1	TRBJ1-1	CAWDRGQDTEAFF	TGTGCCTGGGACAGGGGACAGGACACTGAAGCTTTCTTT
-	TRBV23-1	-	TRBJ1-1	CASSQSTRPRDTEAFF	TGCGCCAGCAGTCAATCGACGAGGCCCCGGGACACTGAAGCTTTCTTT
-	TRBV19	TRBD1	TRBJ2-7	CASSTAGTGPYEQYF	TGTGCCAGTAGTACGGCGGGGACAGGGCCGTACGAGCAGTACTTC
-	TRBV28	-	TRBJ2-7	CASNSPGTLYEQYF	TGTGCCAGCAATTCTCCCGGGACACTCTACGAGCAGTACTTC
-	TRBV6-2/TRBV6-3	-	TRBJ2-1	CASSYPRLRGGYNEQFF	TGTGCCAGCAGTTACCCCCGGTTGAGGGGGGGGTACAATGAGCAGTTCTTC
-	TRBV5-1	TRBD1	TRBJ2-5	CASSLDRGSGETQYF	TGCGCCAGCAGCCTTGACAGGGGGAGCGGAGAGACCCAGTACTTC
-	TRBV15	-	TRBJ2-2	CATSSRVWTGELFF	TGTGCCACCAGCAGCAGGGTTTGGACCGGGGAGCTGTTTTTT
once	TRBV5-1	TRBD1	TRBJ2-5	CASSSTGSDEETQYF	TGCGCCAGCAGTTCGACAGGGTCGGACGAAGAGACCCAGTACTTC
-	TRBV3-1/TRBV3-2	TRBD2	TRBJ2-2	CASSLSQRDPNTGELFF	TGTGCCAGCAGCCTCTCCCAGCGGGACCCGAACACCGGGGAGCTGTTTTTT
-	TRBV11-3	-	TRBJ2-1	CASSLKSQGYGQFF	TGTGCCAGCAGCTTAAAGTCCCAGGGATATGGGCAGTTCTTC
-	TRBV19	-	TRBJ1-5	CASSRLFEGNQPQHF	TGTGCCAGTAGTAGGTTATTTGAGGGTAATCAGCCCCAGCATTTT
-	TRBV7-9	TRBD1	TRBJ2-5	CASSPHEGTGGKETQYF	TGTGCCAGCAGCCCACATGAGGGGACAGGGGGGAAAGAGACCCAGTACTTC
-	TRBV5-3	-	TRBJ1-1	CARSFDRTAMNTEAFF	TGTGCCAGAAGCTTTGATAGGACAGCGATGAACACTGAAGCTTTCTTT
-	TRBV19	TRBD1	TRBJ1-5	CASSMPGGPLNQPQHF	TGTGCCAGTAGTATGCCAGGGGGCCCTCTTAATCAGCCCCAGCATTTT
-	TRBV19	-	TRBJ2-3	CATTGSGSRIDTQYF	TGTGCCACTACAGGGTCGGGATCACGTATAGATACGCAGTATTTT
-	TRBV6-4	-	TRBJ1-1	CASRMEGPGYTEAFF	TGTGCCAGCAGAATGGAGGGACCGGGATACACTGAAGCTTTCTTT
-	TRBV28	TRBD1	TRBJ1-5	CAGSGTGGGQPQHF	TGTGCCGGCTCCGGGACAGGGGGCGGCCAGCCCCAGCATTTT
-	TRBV11-3	TRBD2	TRBJ2-3	CASSTGLRTDTQYF	TGTGCCAGCAGCACGGGACTACGCACAGATACGCAGTATTTT
-	TRBV7-9	-	TRBJ1-1	CASSYDRPGNTEAFF	TGTGCCAGCAGCTATGACCGACCAGGGAACACTGAAGCTTTCTTT
-	TRBV4-2	TRBD1	TRBJ1-5	CASSQVGQGNQPQHF	TGTGCCAGCAGCCAGGTGGGACAGGGAAATCAGCCCCAGCATTTT
many	TRBV5-4	TRBD1	TRBJ2-7	CASSFDRGHEQYF	TGTGCCAGCAGCTTTGACAGGGGCCACGAGCAGTACTTC
few	TRBV23-1	-	TRBJ1-5	CASSQRWGLSNQPQHF	TGCGCCAGCAGTCAACGGTGGGGCCTAAGCAATCAGCCCCAGCATTTT